This record covers a single TCR beta chain. The antigen is undetermined. TCRdb reanalysed the 5' RACE reads using MiXCR and keeps one entry per CDR3 protein. The table includes over 500,000 distinct CDR3 sequences, around a sixth detected once. The CDR3 has 13 residues. With 4 bases removed from V and 6 bases from J, the gap between germline ends came to 13 bases. Germline CDR1 is SQVTM and CDR2 is ANQGSEA. This sample was included in a study of T-cell memory formation after mild COVID-19. Study-wide results and caveats: There were some responding clones in pre-infection memory, which suggested that cross-reactive memory had joined.

Sequenced material: PBMCs or a T cell subset sorted from them (not recorded which). V usage is TRBV29-1 and J usage is TRBJ2-4; tentative D call: TRBD1 (6 bases). The sequence derives from an adult woman who had mild COVID-19 (a few samples of this study predate the infection). Cell type and time point are not known. In DNA, the CDR3 is TGCAGCGTTGCCCATCTGGACAGAAACATTCAGTACTTC. Residues: CSVAHLDRNIQYF.